This T cell receptor (beta chain) was recorded in a study of CD8+ T cells in alopecia areata. Treatment in this sample: oral pan-JAK inhibitor, 5-10 mg twice daily. Those with alopecia areata gave lesional scalp punch biopsies and peripheral blood. General study results and limits: Among the 100 top clones, expanded CD8+ clones, like scalp clonality, were significantly decreased by tofacitinib.

V was clipped by 1 base and J by 3 bases, with 10 bases between them. This CDR3 region has 14 residues. Germline V lookup: CDR1 SGHTA, CDR2 FQGNSA. In each case, RNA was isolated and then reverse transcribed into cDNA as the sequencing template. Repertoires were generated with immunoSEQ multiplex PCR, while TCRdb's copy carries only in-frame clones and drops some. The data hold about 220,000 clones, with around 57% observed a single time. As to this clone: The antigen is undetermined.

The clonotype comes from a human donor with alopecia areata. The sample here was CD4+ T cells sorted from blood, taken at week 4, from a patient treated with tofacitinib. The rearrangement uses TRBV7-2 and TRBJ2-7, with a possible D match to TRBD1 (5 bases). The CDR3 loop is CASSLERGLYEQYF. The CDR3 DNA is TGTGCCAGCAGCTTAGAAAGGGGTCTCTACGAGCAGTACTTC.